In terms of frequency, the clone carrying this TCR beta chain is medium-sized. The data were obtained in a study of CD8 T cells in cerebrospinal fluid in Alzheimer's disease. TCRdb re-called the 10x single-cell sequencing reads, yielding one record per CDR3 amino acid sequence without DNA. This sample contains roughly 1,400 distinct CDR3 sequences. The specimen sequenced was cerebrospinal fluid. This TCR came from a human donor in good health.

CDR3 sequence reads: CASRPGYNEQFF. The genes are TRBV2 and TRBJ2-1; lacking DNA, the TRBD1 call made by TCRdb goes unchecked. The CDR3 length is 12 residues. Looked up from germline, CDR1 is SNHLY and CDR2 is FYNNEI.